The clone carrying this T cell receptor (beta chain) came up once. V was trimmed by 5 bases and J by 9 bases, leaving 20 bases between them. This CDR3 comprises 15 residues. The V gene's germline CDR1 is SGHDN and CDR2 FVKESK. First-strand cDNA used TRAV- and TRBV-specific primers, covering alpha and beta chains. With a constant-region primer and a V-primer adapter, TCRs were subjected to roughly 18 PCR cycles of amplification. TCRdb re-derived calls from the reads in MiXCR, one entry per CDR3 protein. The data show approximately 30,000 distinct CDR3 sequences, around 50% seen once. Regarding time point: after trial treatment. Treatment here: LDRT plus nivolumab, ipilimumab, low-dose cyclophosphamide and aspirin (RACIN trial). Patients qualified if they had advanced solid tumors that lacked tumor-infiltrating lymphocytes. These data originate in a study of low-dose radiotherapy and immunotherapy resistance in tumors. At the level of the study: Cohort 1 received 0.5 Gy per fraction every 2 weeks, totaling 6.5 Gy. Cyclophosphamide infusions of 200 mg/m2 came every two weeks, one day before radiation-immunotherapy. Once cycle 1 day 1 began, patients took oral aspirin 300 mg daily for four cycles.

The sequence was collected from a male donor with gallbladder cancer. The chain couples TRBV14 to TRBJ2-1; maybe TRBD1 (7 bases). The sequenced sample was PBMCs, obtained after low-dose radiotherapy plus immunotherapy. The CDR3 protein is CASSTGVRVGGEQFF. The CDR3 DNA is TGTGCCAGCAGCACAGGGGTGAGGGTCGGGGGTGAGCAGTTCTTC.